This T cell receptor beta chain was sequenced during a study of Ad26.COV2.S vaccination and SARS-CoV-2 variants. Overall study context: By the intramuscular route, Ad26.COV2.S was given once, or twice 56 days apart.

Treatment meaning: about 20 received Ad26.COV2.S at low or high dose, single or two shots; 5 received placebo; per-sample allocation not given. All samples were drawn on day 63, counting from the first vaccine or placebo injection. Donation came from an adult in Boston who was aged 18-55 years. The assay was immunoSEQ multiplex PCR, and TCRdb's table has in-frame clones only and misses some. The sample lists over 350,000 clones, about nine tenths seen once, with 3.5% in the top ten. This clonotype was obtained from a person between 18 and 65 years old who received the Ad26.COV2.S COVID-19 vaccine or a placebo. Sample: peripheral blood, taken in a trial of Ad26.COV2.S vaccine versus placebo.

The CDR3 region has the DNA TGTGCCAGCAGCTCTCCGGGACAGGGGGCGACCGGGGAGCTGTTTTTT. The encoded protein is CASSSPGQGATGELFF. The V call is TRBV7-2, the J call TRBJ2-2; the match to TRBD1 covers 12 bases. The ends lost 4 bases at V and 5 bases at J; junction bases unmatched: 5. CDR1 and CDR2 (germline): SGHTA, FQGNSA. This CDR3 spans 16 amino acids.